The rows below give T cell receptor beta chains drawn from one sample of a study of blood T cell repertoires in COVID-19. Using immunoSEQ multiplex PCR, the repertoire was profiled, and TCRdb retains in-frame clones only, with some absent. The sample contains roughly 67,000 clones, approximately 80% of which appear only once. Sequencing was performed on peripheral blood. The receptors shown here come from a human donor in a cohort sampled during active COVID-19. Both conserved end residues are part of each CDR3. D genes are given only for firm matches. Size is stated for part of the rows, as once, few or many counts, or as a class when the clone is expanded.

D,size,V,J,CDR3,DNA
TRBD1,NA,TRBV28,TRBJ1-2,CASSQTGVYGYTF,TGTGCCAGCAGTCAGACAGGGGTCTATGGCTACACCTTC
NA,NA,TRBV5-6,TRBJ1-1,CASSFPGFTEAFF,TGTGCCAGCAGCTTTCCGGGGTTCACTGAAGCTTTCTTT
NA,NA,TRBV11-2,TRBJ1-2,CASSSAGYGYTF,TGTGCCAGCAGCTCCGCAGGCTATGGCTACACCTTC
TRBD2,NA,TRBV28,TRBJ2-3,CASSDSGRRTDTQYF,TGTGCCAGCAGTGATAGCGGGAGACGTACAGATACGCAGTATTTT
NA,NA,TRBV30,TRBJ2-3,CAWSPQGTDTQYF,TGTGCCTGGAGTCCTCAGGGGACAGATACGCAGTATTTT
NA,NA,TRBV12-3/TRBV12-4,TRBJ2-3,CASSLQGTDTQYF,TGTGCCAGCAGCCTACAGGGCACAGATACGCAGTATTTT
TRBD1,few,TRBV7-2,TRBJ1-3,CASSLTTGGYSGNTIYF,TGTGCCAGCAGCTTAACGACAGGGGGCTATTCTGGAAACACCATATATTTT
TRBD2,NA,TRBV19,TRBJ2-2,CASEGLVRTGELFF,TGTGCCAGCGAGGGACTAGTCCGCACCGGGGAGCTGTTTTTT
NA,once,TRBV19,TRBJ2-4,CASSSDYLAKNIQYF,TGTGCCAGTAGTTCCGACTACCTGGCCAAAAACATTCAGTACTTC
TRBD1,NA,TRBV30,TRBJ1-5,CAWGRQGQPQHF,TGTGCCTGGGGACGACAGGGCCAGCCCCAGCATTTT
TRBD1,NA,TRBV5-8,TRBJ1-1,CASSLRTGLNTEAFF,TGTGCCAGCAGCTTGAGGACAGGATTGAACACTGAAGCTTTCTTT
NA,NA,TRBV12-3/TRBV12-4,TRBJ1-2,CASSLAGHQAF,TGTGCCAGCAGCCTAGCGGGCCACCAAGCCTTC
NA,NA,TRBV12-3/TRBV12-4,TRBJ2-2,CASSLALASELFF,TGTGCCAGCAGTTTAGCCCTAGCCTCGGAGCTGTTTTTT
NA,NA,TRBV6-5,TRBJ1-5,CASSTGNSNQPQHF,TGTGCCAGCAGCACAGGGAATAGCAATCAGCCCCAGCATTTT
TRBD1,NA,TRBV12-3/TRBV12-4,TRBJ2-5,CASSRDRKETQYF,TGTGCCAGCAGCCGGGACAGAAAAGAGACCCAGTACTTC
NA,NA,TRBV28,TRBJ1-1,CASLTNGQTEAFF,TGTGCCAGCTTGACCAACGGACAGACTGAAGCTTTCTTT
NA,NA,TRBV5-1,TRBJ2-5,CASGPGERKDRETQYF,TGCGCCAGCGGCCCGGGGGAAAGAAAGGATAGGGAGACCCAGTACTTC
NA,NA,TRBV7-2,TRBJ1-5,CASSFGGAGNQPQHF,TGTGCCAGCAGCTTCGGGGGGGCCGGCAATCAGCCCCAGCATTTT
NA,medium-sized,TRBV3-1/TRBV3-2,TRBJ2-7,CASSQGAWGPYEQYF,TGTGCCAGCAGCCAAGGGGCGTGGGGGCCCTACGAGCAGTACTTC
NA,NA,TRBV5-1,TRBJ2-3,CASSLVTVGTDTQYF,TGCGCCAGCAGCTTGGTTACGGTGGGCACAGATACGCAGTATTTT
NA,NA,TRBV6-5,TRBJ2-3,CASRPPAGSADTQYF,TGTGCCAGCAGGCCTCCTGCAGGGTCCGCAGATACGCAGTATTTT
TRBD1,NA,TRBV15,TRBJ2-3,CATSSRTGPTDTQYF,TGTGCCACCAGCAGTCGGACAGGTCCCACAGATACGCAGTATTTT
TRBD1,once,TRBV7-2,TRBJ1-6,CASSLAGGSSPLHF,TGTGCCAGCAGCTTAGCAGGGGGCAGTTCACCCCTCCACTTT
NA,NA,TRBV7-6,TRBJ1-1,CASSAGQSYTEAFF,TGTGCCAGCAGCGCCGGACAAAGTTACACTGAAGCTTTCTTT
TRBD1,NA,TRBV19,TRBJ2-3,CASSARTGSPDTQYF,TGTGCCAGTAGTGCCAGGACAGGGAGCCCAGATACGCAGTATTTT
NA,NA,TRBV7-9,TRBJ2-6,CAIPRGANVLTF,TGTGCCATCCCGAGGGGGGCCAACGTCCTGACTTTC
TRBD2,NA,TRBV5-1,TRBJ2-2,CASSLGTSDTGELFF,TGCGCCAGCAGCTTGGGTACTAGCGACACCGGGGAGCTGTTTTTT
NA,NA,TRBV2,TRBJ1-5,CASSVERNNQPQHF,TGTGCCAGCAGTGTGGAGCGAAACAATCAGCCCCAGCATTTT
TRBD2,NA,TRBV5-1,TRBJ2-1,CASSPGTSGRAGEQFF,TGCGCCAGCAGCCCAGGGACTAGCGGGAGGGCCGGTGAGCAGTTCTTC
TRBD1,NA,TRBV19,TRBJ2-3,CASSILGQGIGTQYF,TGTGCCAGTAGTATCCTCGGACAGGGTATTGGTACGCAGTATTTT
TRBD2,few,TRBV4-3,TRBJ2-1,CASSRQAGGPSSYNEQFF,TGCGCCAGCAGCCGCCAAGCGGGGGGCCCGAGCTCCTACAATGAGCAGTTCTTC
TRBD2,NA,TRBV7-2,TRBJ2-7,CASSPLSGGTHEQYF,TGTGCCAGCAGCCCACTCAGCGGGGGGACCCACGAGCAGTACTTC
TRBD2,NA,TRBV4-2,TRBJ2-5,CASSQDGTSIQETQYF,TGTGCCAGCAGCCAAGACGGGACTAGCATCCAAGAGACCCAGTACTTC
TRBD2,NA,TRBV9,TRBJ2-7,CASSVGGLAGDYEQYF,TGTGCCAGCAGCGTAGGGGGCCTAGCGGGAGATTACGAGCAGTACTTC
TRBD2,NA,TRBV3-1/TRBV3-2,TRBJ2-1,CASSQDRGSGAGGLSNEQFF,TGTGCCAGCAGCCAAGATCGTGGGTCCGGGGCGGGAGGGTTGAGCAATGAGCAGTTCTTC
TRBD2,NA,TRBV5-1,TRBJ2-1,CASSTVSAGGPYNEQFF,TGCGCCAGCAGCACTGTATCAGCGGGAGGCCCCTACAATGAGCAGTTCTTC
TRBD1,NA,TRBV7-2,TRBJ1-1,CASSLEGARGTEAFF,TGTGCCAGCAGCTTAGAGGGGGCGCGTGGCACTGAAGCTTTCTTT
NA,NA,TRBV28,TRBJ2-5,CASQGPETQYF,TGTGCCAGCCAGGGCCCAGAGACCCAGTACTTC
NA,NA,TRBV11-2,TRBJ2-5,CASSLGPLPQETQYF,TGTGCCAGCAGCTTAGGTCCGCTACCCCAAGAGACCCAGTACTTC
TRBD2,NA,TRBV11-2,TRBJ2-7,CASSLGGSGNAQYF,TGTGCCAGCAGCTTAGGTGGTAGCGGGAACGCGCAGTACTTC
TRBD1,NA,TRBV28,TRBJ2-2,CASLTGGSANTGELFF,TGTGCCAGCCTGACAGGGGGTTCTGCGAACACCGGGGAGCTGTTTTTT
TRBD1,NA,TRBV3-1/TRBV3-2,TRBJ1-2,CASSQDTTGGLHGYTF,TGTGCCAGCAGCCAAGATACGACAGGGGGCTTGCATGGCTACACCTTC
NA,NA,TRBV7-2,TRBJ2-1,CASSKLSQGSLYNEQFF,TGTGCCAGCAGCAAGCTGTCACAGGGTAGCCTTTACAATGAGCAGTTCTTC
NA,NA,TRBV25-1,TRBJ2-6,CATQAGSGANVLTF,TGTGCCACGCAAGCGGGCTCTGGGGCCAACGTCCTGACTTTC
TRBD1,once,TRBV3-1/TRBV3-2,TRBJ2-7,CASSQEWPGGLYEQYF,TGTGCCAGCAGCCAAGAATGGCCAGGGGGCTTATACGAGCAGTACTTC
NA,NA,TRBV5-6,TRBJ2-6,CASSFNRAGANVLTF,TGTGCCAGCAGCTTTAACAGGGCTGGGGCCAACGTCCTGACTTTC
TRBD2,NA,TRBV7-2,TRBJ2-5,CASSLTSGGQETQYF,TGTGCCAGCAGCTTAACTAGCGGGGGTCAAGAGACCCAGTACTTC
NA,NA,TRBV5-8,TRBJ1-2,CASSLGAEGRNYGYTF,TGTGCCAGCAGCTTGGGGGCGGAGGGGCGAAACTATGGCTACACCTTC
NA,NA,TRBV10-3,TRBJ2-7,CAISGAGSSYEQYF,TGTGCCATCAGTGGAGCGGGTAGCTCCTACGAGCAGTACTTC
NA,NA,TRBV7-2,TRBJ2-3,CASSWGADTQYF,TGTGCCAGCAGCTGGGGGGCAGATACGCAGTATTTT
TRBD2,NA,TRBV29-1,TRBJ2-1,CSVVSSGVMGEQFF,TGCAGCGTTGTGTCTAGCGGGGTAATGGGTGAGCAGTTCTTC
NA,NA,TRBV5-4,TRBJ2-5,CASSLGGVTQYF,TGTGCCAGCAGCTTAGGAGGCGTGACCCAGTACTTC
NA,NA,TRBV15,TRBJ2-7,CATSPLMRDGSYEQYF,TGTGCCACCAGCCCCCTCATGCGGGACGGTTCCTACGAGCAGTACTTC